The 14 T cell receptor beta chains presented below share a single source sample, sequenced in a study of T cell responses to AZD1222 COVID-19 vaccine. Here immunoSEQ multiplex PCR was the method, and the copy in TCRdb shows in-frame clones only, minus some. The sample shows some 180,000 clones, roughly 88% of them seen only once. The source was peripheral blood, collected on day 0 of AZD1222 vaccination. Receptor source: an adult in good health.

The genes are TRBV7-8 and TRBJ2-5, with D perhaps TRBD1 (6 bases). V was clipped by 5 bases and J by 5 bases, with 12 bases between them. The length of the CDR3 is 13 residues. The germline CDR1 and CDR2 sequences are SGHVS and FQNEAQ. CDR3 in amino acids: CASSQDSLETQYF. In DNA, the CDR3 is TGTGCCAGCAGCCAGGACAGCTTGGAGACCCAGTACTTC.

The chain joins TRBV27 to TRBJ1-3, with a weak D call TRBD1 (6 bases). This CDR3 spans 14 amino acids. Trimming shortened V by 6 bases and J by 4 bases, and 13 bases separated the two germline ends. Germline V gives CDR1 MNHEY, CDR2 SMNVEV (reference sequence). The CDR3 DNA is TGTGCCAGCAGCCGCGGGGGGGCAGGAAACACCATATATTTT. As protein: CASSRGGAGNTIYF.

The CDR3 bases are TGCGCCAGCAGCCAAGAGGCAGGGGGCTTCTACGAGCAGTACTTC. This gives the protein CASSQEAGGFYEQYF. The V and J genes are TRBV4-1 and TRBJ2-7, with 8 bases identical to TRBD1. This CDR3 comprises 15 residues. Germline trimming cut 0 bases from V and 3 bases from J; bases unmatched to any gene: 4. CDR1 is MGHRA, CDR2 YSYEKL, per germline.

The chain links TRBV5-4 to TRBJ1-3; 7 bases are shared with TRBD1. The CDR3 extends over 16 amino acids. CDR1 is SGHNT, CDR2 YYREEE, per germline (reference sequence). V shed 2 bases and J 4 bases; nucleotides not matched to a gene: 9. In DNA, the CDR3 is TGTGCCAGCAGCTTTAACAGGGGAGGATCGGGAAACACCATATATTTT. It is translated as CASSFNRGGSGNTIYF.

The chain is built from TRBV4-1 and TRBJ1-3; D is perhaps TRBD1 (5 bases). The V and J ends lost 1 base and 1 base respectively, with 20 bases between them. The CDR3 consists of 19 residues. From germline, CDR1 is MGHRA and CDR2 YSYEKL. The CDR3 DNA is TGCGCCAGCAGCCAAGGACGTTTGGGACGCCAGAGATCTGGAAACACCATATATTTT. Encoded protein: CASSQGRLGRQRSGNTIYF.

V is TRBV11-1 and J is TRBJ2-7; the match to TRBD2 covers 12 bases. Germline lookup yields CDR1 SGHAT and CDR2 FQDESV (reference sequence). The V gene end was trimmed by 2 bases and the J gene end by 6 bases; junction bases not matched to a gene: 2. There are 14 residues in the CDR3. CDR3 sequence reads: CASSLLAGGIEQYF. CDR3 nucleotides: TGTGCCAGCAGCTTACTAGCGGGGGGGATCGAGCAGTACTTC.

This chain uses TRBV19 with TRBJ2-6; D may be TRBD1 or TRBD2 (5 bases each). CDR1 and CDR2 from the germline V gene are LNHDA and SQIVND (reference sequence). V dropped 2 bases and J dropped 1 base, with 15 bases sitting between them. This CDR3 region has 18 residues. DNA for the CDR3: TGTGCCAGTAGTATATATTTGGGACCGCCGTCTGGGGCCAACGTCCTGACTTTC. Translating gives CASSIYLGPPSGANVLTF. Full variable domain (missing parts from reference TRBV19 and TRBJ2-6): DGGITQSPKYLFRKEGQNVTLSCEQNLNHDAMYWYRQDPGQGLRLIYYSQIVNDFQKGDIAEGYSVSREKKESFPLTVTSAQKNPTAFYLCASSIYLGPPSGANVLTFGAGSRLTVL.

The gene calls are TRBV7-2 and TRBJ1-6; D uncertain. CDR1 is SGHTA, CDR2 FQGNSA, per germline. The CDR3 has 16 amino acids. V lost 2 bases to trimming and J lost 0 bases, with 8 bases between them. The CDR3 DNA sequence: TGTGCCAGCAGCTTAACGGCGGTCTCCTATAATTCACCCCTCCACTTT. Amino acids: CASSLTAVSYNSPLHF.

This CDR3 reads CASSKRERGVGTDTQYF. Here the CDR3 DNA reads TGTGCCAGCAGCAAAAGGGAGCGGGGGGTCGGGACAGATACGCAGTATTTT. This chain joins TRBV21-1 and TRBJ2-3; the table's D call, TRBD2, was not checked against the DNA. TRBV21-1 is assigned pseudogene status. The CDR3 length is 17 residues.

The chain is built from TRBV29-1 and TRBJ2-7; TRBD1 aligns across 10 bases. CDR1 is SQVTM, CDR2 ANQGSEA, per germline. The CDR3 length is 13 residues. The J segment lost 3 bases and the V segment lost 3 bases, leaving 2 bases of the junction unmatched. The CDR3 bases are TGCAGCGTTGAGGGACAGGGGATCTACGAGCAGTACTTC. Amino acid sequence: CSVEGQGIYEQYF.

The V call is TRBV30, the J call TRBJ1-4, with TRBD1 matching over 7 bases. Looked up from germline, CDR1 is GTSNPN and CDR2 is SVGIG (reference sequence). This CDR3 has 12 residues. V lost 5 bases and J lost 8; bases outside the gene matches: 5. Written as DNA, the CDR3 is TGTGCCTGGGGACAGGAGGACGAAAAACTGTTTTTT. It yields the protein CAWGQEDEKLFF.

The chain employs TRBV3-1 (or the pseudogene TRBV3-2) and TRBJ1-2; D is uncertain. The V end lost 1 base, the J end lost 6 bases, and 9 bases lay between the germline ends. Germline V gene sequence: CDR1 LGHDT, CDR2 YNNKEL (reference sequence). The CDR3 is 13 amino acids. The CDR3 loop reads CASSQGLGDGYTF. In nucleotides, the CDR3 is TGTGCCAGCAGCCAAGGGCTCGGAGATGGCTACACCTTC.

This clone has a single count. This chain links TRBV5-3 with TRBJ2-7, with a tentative D call TRBD2 (6 bases). TRBV5-3 is labeled an ORF, and its function is uncertain. This CDR3 has 14 amino acids. The germline V and J ends were trimmed by 4 bases and 2 bases, with 13 bases remaining between them. CDR3 residues: CARSPWDLTYEQYF. The CDR3 DNA reads as TGTGCCAGAAGCCCATGGGACTTAACCTACGAGCAGTACTTC.

The chain couples TRBV5-1 to TRBJ1-4; TRBD1 might be the D (5 bases). The CDR3 has 15 amino acids. V was pared by 0 bases and J by 2 bases, with 8 bases between. CDR1 is SGHRS, CDR2 YFSETQ, per germline. The CDR3 DNA reads as TGCGCCAGCAGCTTGGTTAGGGGTACTAATGAAAAACTGTTTTTT. It specifies CASSLVRGTNEKLFF.